These T cell receptor beta chains were read from a single sample in a study of Graves' ophthalmopathy and Graves' hyperthyroidism. TCRdb re-derived calls from the multiplex PCR reads in MiXCR, one entry per CDR3 protein. The sample includes over a million distinct CDR3 sequences, 35% to 40% of them seen just once. The sample consisted of peripheral blood or thyroid tissue (not recorded which). Source of these receptors: an adult man with Graves' hyperthyroidism. CDR3s include the opening cysteine and the closing phenylalanine or tryptophan.

v_call cdr3_aa
TRBV4-3 CASSQDQGKTYEQYF
TRBV6-1 CAILTGTYQDEQYF
TRBV7-9 CASSLGGPGGSPLHF
TRBV10-3 CAISEGIEQYF
TRBV20-1 CSGLADTGELFF
TRBV28 CASSPYMSSYEQYF
TRBV25-1 CASSPGTGRPPEAFF
TRBV2 CASSEPGQGESTGELFF
TRBV10-3 CASKVEEDQETQYF
TRBV2 CASSPSSTRSKQYF
TRBV29-1 CSVLGQQAYEQYF
TRBV27 CASSLSVPPQSPYEQYF
TRBV2 CASSTGTVNSPLHF
TRBV12-3/TRBV12-4 CASSPPSTGGSDTIYF
TRBV2 CASRGLGIYEQYF
TRBV10-3 CASSESEQNYGYTF
TRBV7-9 CASTRAGEQYF
TRBV20-1 CSAPQGGYTF
TRBV24-1 CATSDMTGVRWETQYF
TRBV10-3 CAITDRVNEKLFF
TRBV12-3/TRBV12-4 CASSSGQGKAETQYF
TRBV7-8 CASSLSRSSSTYEQCF
TRBV7-3 CASSRDGARSTQYF
TRBV2 CASRGTGSNVLTF
TRBV7-4 CASSLARTGVNYGYTF
TRBV10-2 CASSDGGTEDTEAFF
TRBV7-9 CASSRRDRGANYGYTF
TRBV7-2 CASSWGAYEQYF
TRBV28 CASLESQFTEAFF
TRBV12-3/TRBV12-4 CASSPRGVGDEKLFF
TRBV24-1 CATSRGSYNADPYEQYF
TRBV7-8 CASSHLGPDGMNTEAFF
TRBV4-3 CASSQAFRQETQYF
TRBV7-9 CASSFLSFGQTEAFF
TRBV7-2 CASSYRGSGNEQFF
TRBV12-3/TRBV12-4 CASSFYARLAEETQYF
TRBV12-3/TRBV12-4 CASSPGAGQGGYTF
TRBV29-1 CSLGQGINGYTF
TRBV12-3/TRBV12-4 CASRPVLPGELFF
TRBV2 CASTPPGQGEVTQYF
TRBV29-1 CSVVGADEQYF
TRBV28 CASSRQGGYYGYTF
TRBV7-6 CASSLLGATGQFLHF
TRBV2 CASSEGVQGVDEQYF
TRBV5-5 CASSLYRAPSSGNTIYF
TRBV9 CASSQEGGWYSNQPQHF
TRBV2 CASSLEQGGYNEQFF
TRBV2 CASTPGQGSPNEKLFF